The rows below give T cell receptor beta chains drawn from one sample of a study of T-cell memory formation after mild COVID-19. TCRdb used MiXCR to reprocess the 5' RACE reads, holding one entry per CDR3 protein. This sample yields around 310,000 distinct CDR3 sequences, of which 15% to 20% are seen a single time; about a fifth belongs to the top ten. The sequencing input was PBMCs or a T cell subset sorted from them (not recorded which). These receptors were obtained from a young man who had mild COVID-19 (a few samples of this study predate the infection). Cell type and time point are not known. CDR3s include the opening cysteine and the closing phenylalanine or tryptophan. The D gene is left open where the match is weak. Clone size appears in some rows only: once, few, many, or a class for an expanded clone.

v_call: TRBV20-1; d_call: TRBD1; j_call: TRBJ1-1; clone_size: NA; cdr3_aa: CSADGQGETEAFF; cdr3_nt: TGCAGTGCTGACGGACAGGGGGAAACTGAAGCTTTCTTT
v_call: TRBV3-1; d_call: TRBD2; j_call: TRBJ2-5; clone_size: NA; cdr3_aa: CASSQDGLAQETQYF; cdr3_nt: TGTGCCAGCAGCCAAGACGGACTAGCTCAAGAGACCCAGTACTTC
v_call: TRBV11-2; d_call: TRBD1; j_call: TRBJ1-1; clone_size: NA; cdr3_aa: CASSLAGQGVITFF; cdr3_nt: TGTGCCAGCAGCTTAGCTGGACAGGGTGTGATAACTTTCTTT
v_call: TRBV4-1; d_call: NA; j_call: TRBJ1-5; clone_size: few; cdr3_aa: CASSQEAGSPWPQHF; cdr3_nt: TGCGCCAGCAGCCAAGAAGCGGGCAGCCCGTGGCCCCAGCATTTT
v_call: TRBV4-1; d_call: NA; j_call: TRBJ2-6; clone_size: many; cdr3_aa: CASSQAGPGANVLTF; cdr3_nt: TGCGCCAGCAGCCAAGCAGGCCCCGGGGCCAACGTCCTGACTTTC
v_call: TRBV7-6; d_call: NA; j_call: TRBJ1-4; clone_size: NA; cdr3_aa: CASSSNRATNEKLFF; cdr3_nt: TGTGCCAGCAGCTCGAACAGGGCTACAAATGAAAAACTGTTTTTT
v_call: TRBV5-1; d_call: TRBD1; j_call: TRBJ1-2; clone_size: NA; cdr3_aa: CASSSLRGDRVDYTF; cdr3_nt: TGCGCCAGCAGCTCCCTGAGGGGGGACAGGGTTGACTACACCTTC
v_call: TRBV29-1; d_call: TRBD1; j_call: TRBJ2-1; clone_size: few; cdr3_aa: CSVVGTGVHNEQFF; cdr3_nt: TGCAGCGTTGTAGGGACAGGGGTCCACAATGAGCAGTTCTTC
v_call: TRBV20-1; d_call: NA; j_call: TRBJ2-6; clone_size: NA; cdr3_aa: CSATPGIGANVLTF; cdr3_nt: TGCAGTGCTACCCCAGGGATCGGGGCCAACGTCCTGACTTTC
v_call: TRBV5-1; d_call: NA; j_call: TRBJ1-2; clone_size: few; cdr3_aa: CASSLVGSGDGYTF; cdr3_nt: TGCGCCAGCAGCTTGGTGGGGTCTGGCGATGGCTACACCTTC
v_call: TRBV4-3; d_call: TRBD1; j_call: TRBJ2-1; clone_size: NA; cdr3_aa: CASSQLRDRGSYNEQFF; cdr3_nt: TGCGCCAGCAGCCAGCTCCGGGACAGGGGATCCTACAATGAGCAGTTCTTC
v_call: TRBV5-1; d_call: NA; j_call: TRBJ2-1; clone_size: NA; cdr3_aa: CASSPAGAYYNEQFF; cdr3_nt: TGCGCCAGCAGTCCTGCGGGGGCCTACTACAATGAGCAGTTCTTC
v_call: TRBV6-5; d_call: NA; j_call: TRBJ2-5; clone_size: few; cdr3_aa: CASGRAETQYF; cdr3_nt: TGTGCCAGCGGACGGGCTGAGACCCAGTACTTC
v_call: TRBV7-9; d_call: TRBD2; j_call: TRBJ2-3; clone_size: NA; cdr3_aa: CASSSAWAGGQSDTQYF; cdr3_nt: TGTGCCAGCAGCTCCGCCTGGGCGGGGGGGCAATCAGATACGCAGTATTTT
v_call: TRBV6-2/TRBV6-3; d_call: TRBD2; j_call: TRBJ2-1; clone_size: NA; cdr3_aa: CASSYRSGRGGGAYNEQFF; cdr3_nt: TGTGCCAGCAGTTACCGGAGCGGAAGGGGCGGGGGGGCCTACAATGAGCAGTTCTTC
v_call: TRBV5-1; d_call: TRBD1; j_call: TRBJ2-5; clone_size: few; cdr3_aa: CASSLEGTGGETQYF; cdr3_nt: TGCGCCAGCAGCCTGGAGGGTACAGGGGGGGAGACCCAGTACTTC
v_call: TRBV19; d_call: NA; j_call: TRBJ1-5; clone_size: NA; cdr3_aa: CASSPLTASNQPQHF; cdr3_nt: TGTGCCAGTAGTCCACTGACGGCTAGCAATCAGCCCCAGCATTTT
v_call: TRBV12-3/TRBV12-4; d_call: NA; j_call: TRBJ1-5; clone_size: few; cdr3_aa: CASSLDQDQPQHF; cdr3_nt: TGTGCCAGCAGTTTGGATCAGGATCAGCCCCAGCATTTT
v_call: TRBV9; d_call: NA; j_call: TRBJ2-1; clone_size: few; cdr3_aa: CASSAGGREQFF; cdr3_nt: TGTGCCAGCAGCGCCGGGGGTAGGGAGCAGTTCTTC
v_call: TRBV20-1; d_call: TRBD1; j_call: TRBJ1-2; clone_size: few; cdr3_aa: CSASHGVQGYGYTF; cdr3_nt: TGCAGTGCTAGTCATGGCGTACAGGGGTATGGCTACACCTTC
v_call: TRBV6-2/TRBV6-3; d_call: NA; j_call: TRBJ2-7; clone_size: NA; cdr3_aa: CASSVIRDRTYEQYF; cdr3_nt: TGTGCCAGCAGTGTAATCCGGGATAGGACTTACGAGCAGTACTTC
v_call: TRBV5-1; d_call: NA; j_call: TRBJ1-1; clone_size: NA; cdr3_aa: CASSYERGTEAFF; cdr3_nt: TGCGCCAGCAGCTATGAGCGGGGCACTGAAGCTTTCTTT
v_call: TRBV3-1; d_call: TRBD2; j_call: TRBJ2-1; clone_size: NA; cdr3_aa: CASSQDLLLAGYNEQFF; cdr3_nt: TGTGCCAGCAGCCAAGATCTACTACTAGCGGGGTACAATGAGCAGTTCTTC
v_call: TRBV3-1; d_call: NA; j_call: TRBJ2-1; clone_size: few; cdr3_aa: CASSQDTVYNEQFF; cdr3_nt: TGTGCCAGCAGCCAAGATACGGTGTACAATGAGCAGTTCTTC